This TCR beta chain was documented in a study of blood T cells in healthy people across ages. Study-wide findings and caveats: In older individuals, TCR beta diversity per million T cells was lower, falling roughly linearly with age. Higher naive T cell percentage went strongly together with higher TCR beta diversity. Long-lived and aged donors differed, with more naive CD4+ cells and higher diversity in the long-lived.

PCR was performed a second time for roughly 7 to 12 cycles using a sample-barcoded 5' primer and a J-beta primer mix. Each sample provided no less than 3 million CDR3-containing paired-end reads. MiXCR, run by TCRdb on the 5' RACE reads, gives a single entry per CDR3 protein. There are hundreds of thousands of distinct CDR3 sequences in the sample; roughly 27% occur only once, and over 25% lies in the top ten. This clonotype came up many times. Its antigen is unknown. V was shortened by 0 bases and J by 0 bases, with 12 bases between the two germline ends. Germline assignment: CDR1 DFQATT and CDR2 SNEGSKA (reference sequence). This CDR3 contains 17 residues.

This clonotype originated in a woman in her 70s in good health. The source material was blood. The chain links TRBV20-1 to TRBJ2-6, with D tentatively TRBD1 (6 bases). CDR3 region: CSARETGARSGANVLTF. CDR3 in DNA: TGCAGTGCTAGAGAGACAGGCGCGCGCTCTGGGGCCAACGTCCTGACTTTC.